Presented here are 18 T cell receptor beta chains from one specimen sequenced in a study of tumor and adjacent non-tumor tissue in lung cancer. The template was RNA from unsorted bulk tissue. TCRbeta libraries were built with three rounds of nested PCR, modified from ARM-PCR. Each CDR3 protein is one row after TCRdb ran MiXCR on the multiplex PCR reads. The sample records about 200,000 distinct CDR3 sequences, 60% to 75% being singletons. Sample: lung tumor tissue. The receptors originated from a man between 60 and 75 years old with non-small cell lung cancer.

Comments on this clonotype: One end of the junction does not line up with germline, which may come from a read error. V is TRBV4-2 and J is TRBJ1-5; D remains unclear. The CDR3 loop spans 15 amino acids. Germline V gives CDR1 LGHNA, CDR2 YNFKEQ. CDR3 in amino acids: CAISRDWESRQPQHF. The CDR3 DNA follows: TGTGCCATCAGCCGCGACTGGGAAAGTAGACAGCCCCAGCATTTT.

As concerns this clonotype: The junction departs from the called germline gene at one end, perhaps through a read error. The CDR3 loop is CACRLAEVDTQYF. CDR3 bases: TGTGCCTGCAGATTAGCGGAGGTGGATACGCAGTATTTT. The J gene is TRBJ2-3, the V gene TRBV11-3, with D possibly matching TRBD2 (6 bases). Looked up from germline, CDR1 is SGHNT and CDR2 is YENEEA. CDR3 length: 13 residues.

The DNA for the CDR3 is TGCAGTGCTAGAGAAGGCGGCACAGATACGCAGTATTTT. As protein: CSAREGGTDTQYF. The rearrangement uses TRBV20-1 and TRBJ2-3, with D unclear. The V end was cut by 0 bases, the J end by 1 base, with 5 bases between. The CDR3 covers 13 residues. The germline V gene encodes CDR1 DFQATT and CDR2 SNEGSKA (reference sequence).

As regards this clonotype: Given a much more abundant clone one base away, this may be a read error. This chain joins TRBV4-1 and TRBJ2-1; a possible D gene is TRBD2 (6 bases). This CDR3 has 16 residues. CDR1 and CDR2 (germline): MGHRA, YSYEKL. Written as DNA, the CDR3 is TGCGCCAGCAACCAAGAAGGAGCGGGTCGCTACAATGAGCAGTTCTTC. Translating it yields CASNQEGAGRYNEQFF.

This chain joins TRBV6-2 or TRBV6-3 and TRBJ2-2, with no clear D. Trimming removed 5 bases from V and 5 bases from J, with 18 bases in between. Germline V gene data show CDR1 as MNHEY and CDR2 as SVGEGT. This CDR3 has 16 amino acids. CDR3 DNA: TGTGCCAGCAGTCCCCCCCAGGATATACGAACCGGGGAGCTGTTTTTT. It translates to CASSPPQDIRTGELFF.

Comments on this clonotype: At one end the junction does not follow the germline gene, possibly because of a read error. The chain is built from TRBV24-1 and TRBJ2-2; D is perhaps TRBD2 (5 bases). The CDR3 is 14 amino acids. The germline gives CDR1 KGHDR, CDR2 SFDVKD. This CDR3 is CATSGRLNTGELVF. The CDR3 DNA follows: TGTGCCACCAGTGGGCGACTGAACACCGGGGAGCTGGTTTTT.

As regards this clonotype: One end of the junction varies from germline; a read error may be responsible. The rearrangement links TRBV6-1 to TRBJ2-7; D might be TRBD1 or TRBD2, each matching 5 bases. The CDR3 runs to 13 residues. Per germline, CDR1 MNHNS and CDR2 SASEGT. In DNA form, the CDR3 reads TGTGCCGGCAGTTCCTCCCCGGGGCGCGAGCAGTACTTC. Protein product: CAGSSSPGREQYF.

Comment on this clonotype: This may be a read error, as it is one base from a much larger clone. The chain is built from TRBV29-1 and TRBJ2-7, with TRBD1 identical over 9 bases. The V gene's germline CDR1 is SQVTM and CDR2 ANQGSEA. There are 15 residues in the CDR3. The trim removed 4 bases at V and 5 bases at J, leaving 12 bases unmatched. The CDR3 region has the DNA TGCAGCGTTGGGGGGCGAAGGACAGGGGTCCACGAGCAGTACTTC. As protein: CSVGGRRTGVHEQYF.

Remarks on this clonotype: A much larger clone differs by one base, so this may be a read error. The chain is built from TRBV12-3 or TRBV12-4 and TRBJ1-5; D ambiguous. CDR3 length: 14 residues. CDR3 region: CDSSLGPNNQPQHF. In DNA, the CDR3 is TGTGACAGCAGTTTAGGGCCGAACAATCAGCCCCAGCATTTT.

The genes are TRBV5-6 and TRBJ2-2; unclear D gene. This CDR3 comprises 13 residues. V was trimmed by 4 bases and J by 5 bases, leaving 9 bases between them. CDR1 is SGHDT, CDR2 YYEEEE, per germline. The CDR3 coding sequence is TGTGCCAGCAGCCTCGGCCGTACCGGGGAGCTGTTTTTT. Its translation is CASSLGRTGELFF.

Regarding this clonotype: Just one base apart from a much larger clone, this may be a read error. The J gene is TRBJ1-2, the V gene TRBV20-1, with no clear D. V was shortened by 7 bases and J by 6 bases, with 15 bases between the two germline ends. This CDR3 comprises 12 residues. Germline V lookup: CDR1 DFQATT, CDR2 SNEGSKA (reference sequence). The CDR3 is CSGGRGGNGYTF. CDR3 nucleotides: TGCAGTGGCGGACGAGGCGGGAATGGCTACACCTTC.

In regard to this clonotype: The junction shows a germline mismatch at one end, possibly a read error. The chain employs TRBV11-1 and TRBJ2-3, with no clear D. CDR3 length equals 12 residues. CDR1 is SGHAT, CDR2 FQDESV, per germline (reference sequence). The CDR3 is CASSLLYDTQYF. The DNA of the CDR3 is TGTGCCAGCAGCTTATTGTACGATACGCAATATTTT.

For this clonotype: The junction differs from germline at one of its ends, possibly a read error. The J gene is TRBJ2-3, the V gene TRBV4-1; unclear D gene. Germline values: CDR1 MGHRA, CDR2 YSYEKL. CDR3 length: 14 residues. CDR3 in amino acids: CASSQDWSTDMQYF. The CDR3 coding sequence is TGCGCCAGCAGCCAAGACTGGAGTACAGATATGCAGTATTTT.

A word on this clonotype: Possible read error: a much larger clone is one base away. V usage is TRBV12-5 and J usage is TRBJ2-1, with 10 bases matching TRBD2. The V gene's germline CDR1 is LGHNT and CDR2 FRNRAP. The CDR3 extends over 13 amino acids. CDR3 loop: CASRTSGVSGHFF. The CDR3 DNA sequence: TGTGCCAGTCGAACTAGCGGGGTTAGCGGGCACTTCTTC.

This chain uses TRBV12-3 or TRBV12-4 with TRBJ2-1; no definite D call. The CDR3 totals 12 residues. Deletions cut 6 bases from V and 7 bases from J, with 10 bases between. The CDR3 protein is CASSKIRNEQFF. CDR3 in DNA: TGTGCCAGCAGCAAGATAAGAAATGAGCAGTTCTTC.

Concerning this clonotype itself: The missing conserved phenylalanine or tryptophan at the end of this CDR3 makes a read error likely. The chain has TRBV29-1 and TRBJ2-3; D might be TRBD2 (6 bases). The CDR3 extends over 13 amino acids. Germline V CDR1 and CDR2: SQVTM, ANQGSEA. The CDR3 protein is CSVQPSDQDTQYV. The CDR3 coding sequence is TGCAGTGTCCAACCTAGCGATCAGGATACGCAGTATGTT.

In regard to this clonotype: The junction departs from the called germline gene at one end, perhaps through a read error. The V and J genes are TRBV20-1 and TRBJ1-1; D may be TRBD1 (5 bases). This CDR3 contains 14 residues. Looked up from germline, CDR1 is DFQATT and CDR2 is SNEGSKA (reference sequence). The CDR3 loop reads CTARVIGRGTEAFF. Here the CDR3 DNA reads TGCACTGCTAGAGTGATCGGGAGGGGCACTGAAGCTTTCTTT.

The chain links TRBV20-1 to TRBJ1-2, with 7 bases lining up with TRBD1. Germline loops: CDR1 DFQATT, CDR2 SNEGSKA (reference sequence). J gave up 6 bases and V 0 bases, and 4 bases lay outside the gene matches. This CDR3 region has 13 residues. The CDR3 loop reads CSAREDRGHGYTF. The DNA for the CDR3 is TGCAGTGCTAGAGAGGATAGGGGGCATGGCTACACCTTC.